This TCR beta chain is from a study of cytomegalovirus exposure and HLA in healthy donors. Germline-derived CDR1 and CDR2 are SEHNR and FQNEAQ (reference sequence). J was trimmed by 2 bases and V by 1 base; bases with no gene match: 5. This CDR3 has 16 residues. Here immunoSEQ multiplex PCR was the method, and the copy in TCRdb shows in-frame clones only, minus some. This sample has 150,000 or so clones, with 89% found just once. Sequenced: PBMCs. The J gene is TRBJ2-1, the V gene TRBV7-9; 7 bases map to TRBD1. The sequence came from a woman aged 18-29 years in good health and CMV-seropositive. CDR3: CASSLGAGGPYNEQFF. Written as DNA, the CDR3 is TGTGCCAGCAGCTTAGGAGCAGGGGGACCCTACAATGAGCAGTTCTTC.